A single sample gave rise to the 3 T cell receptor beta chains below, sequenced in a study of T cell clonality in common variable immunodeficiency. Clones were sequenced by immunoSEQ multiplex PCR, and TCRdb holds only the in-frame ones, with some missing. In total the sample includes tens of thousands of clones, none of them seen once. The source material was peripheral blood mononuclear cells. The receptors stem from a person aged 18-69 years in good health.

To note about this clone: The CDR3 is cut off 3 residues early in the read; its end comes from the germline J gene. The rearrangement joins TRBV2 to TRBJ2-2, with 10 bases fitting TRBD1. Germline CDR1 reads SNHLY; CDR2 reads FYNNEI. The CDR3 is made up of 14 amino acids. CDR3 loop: CASGRDRGYEKLFF. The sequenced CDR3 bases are TGTGCCAGCGGCCGGGACAGGGGCTATGAAAAG.

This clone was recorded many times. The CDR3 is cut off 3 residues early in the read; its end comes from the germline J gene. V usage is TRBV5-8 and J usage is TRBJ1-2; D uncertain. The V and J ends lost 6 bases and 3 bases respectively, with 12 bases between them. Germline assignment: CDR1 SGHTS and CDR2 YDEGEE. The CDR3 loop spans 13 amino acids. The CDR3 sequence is CASTTKRDYGYTF. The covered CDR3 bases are TGTGCCAGCACCACCAAGCGGGACTATGGC.

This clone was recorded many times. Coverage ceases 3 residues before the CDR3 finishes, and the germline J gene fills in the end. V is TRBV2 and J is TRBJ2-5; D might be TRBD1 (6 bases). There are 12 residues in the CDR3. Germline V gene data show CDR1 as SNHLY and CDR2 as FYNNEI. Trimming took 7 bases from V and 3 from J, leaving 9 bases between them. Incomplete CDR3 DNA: TGTGCCAGCATAGGGACAAAAGAGACC. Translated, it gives CASIGTKET. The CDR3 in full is CASIGTKETQYF.